This T cell receptor (beta chain) was profiled in a study of identifying expanded T cells in peripheral blood. CDR3 length: 15 amino acids. Germline V gene sequence: CDR1 KGHSH, CDR2 LQKENI. V was pared by 0 bases and J by 2 bases, with 11 bases between. Sequencing used immunoSEQ multiplex PCR; TCRdb keeps in-frame clones, though not all of them. The table has more than 95,000 clones, roughly 80% seen once. The chain combines TRBV18 with TRBJ2-7; D possibly corresponds to TRBD1 (6 bases). The clonotype comes from a person aged 18-69 years in good health. What was sequenced was blood. The CDR3 is CASSPPSRGTYEQYF. CDR3 bases: TGTGCCAGCTCACCACCATCCAGGGGAACCTACGAGCAGTACTTC.